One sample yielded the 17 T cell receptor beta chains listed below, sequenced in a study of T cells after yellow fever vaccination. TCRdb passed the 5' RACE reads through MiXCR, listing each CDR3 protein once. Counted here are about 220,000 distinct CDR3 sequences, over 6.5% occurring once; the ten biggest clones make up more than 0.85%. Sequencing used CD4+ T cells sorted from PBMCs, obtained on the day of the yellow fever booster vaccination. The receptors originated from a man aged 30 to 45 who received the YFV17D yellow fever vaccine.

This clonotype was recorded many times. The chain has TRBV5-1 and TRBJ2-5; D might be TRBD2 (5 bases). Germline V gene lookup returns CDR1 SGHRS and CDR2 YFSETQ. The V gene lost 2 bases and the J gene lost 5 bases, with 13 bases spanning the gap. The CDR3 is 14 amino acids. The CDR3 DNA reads TGCGCCAGCAGCTTCGGAGGTAGCGCGGAGACCCAGTACTTC. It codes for CASSFGGSAETQYF. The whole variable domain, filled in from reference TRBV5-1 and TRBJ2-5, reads KAGVTQTPRYLIKTRGQQVTLSCSPISGHRSVSWYQQTPGQGLQFLFEYFSETQRNKGNFPGRFSGRQFSNSRSEMNVSTLELGDSALYLCASSFGGSAETQYFGPGTRLLVL.

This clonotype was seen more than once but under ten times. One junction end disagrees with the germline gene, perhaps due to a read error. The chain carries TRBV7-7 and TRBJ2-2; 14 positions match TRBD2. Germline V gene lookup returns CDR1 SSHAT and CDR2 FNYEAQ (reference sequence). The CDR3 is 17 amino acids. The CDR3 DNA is TGTGCTAGCAGCACGGGACTAGCGGGAGCCTCCGCCGGGGAGCTGTTTTTT. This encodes CASSTGLAGASAGELFF.

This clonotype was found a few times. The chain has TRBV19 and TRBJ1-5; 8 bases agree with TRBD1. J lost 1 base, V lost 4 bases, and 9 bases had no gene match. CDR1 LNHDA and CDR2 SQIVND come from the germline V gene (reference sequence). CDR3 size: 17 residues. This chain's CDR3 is CASSTDRGGLSNQPQHF. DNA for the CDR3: TGTGCCAGTAGTACCGACAGGGGCGGGTTGAGCAATCAGCCCCAGCATTTT.

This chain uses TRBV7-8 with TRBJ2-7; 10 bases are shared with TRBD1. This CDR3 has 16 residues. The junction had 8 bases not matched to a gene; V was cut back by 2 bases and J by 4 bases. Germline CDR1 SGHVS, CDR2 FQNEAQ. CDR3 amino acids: CASSLPPGQGLYEQYF. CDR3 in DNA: TGTGCCAGCAGCTTACCCCCGGGACAGGGGTTATACGAGCAGTACTTC.

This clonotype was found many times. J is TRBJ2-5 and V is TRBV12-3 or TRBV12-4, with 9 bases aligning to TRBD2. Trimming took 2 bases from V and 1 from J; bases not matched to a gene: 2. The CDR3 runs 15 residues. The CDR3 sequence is CASSLRGRAQETQYF. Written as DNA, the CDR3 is TGTGCCAGCAGTTTACGCGGGAGGGCCCAAGAGACCCAGTACTTC.

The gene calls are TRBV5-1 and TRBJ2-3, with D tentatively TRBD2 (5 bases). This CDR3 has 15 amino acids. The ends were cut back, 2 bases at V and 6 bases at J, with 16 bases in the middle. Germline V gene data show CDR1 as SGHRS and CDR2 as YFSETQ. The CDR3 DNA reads TGCGCCAGCAGCTTAGCCAGCGGCGCCCCGGATACGCAGTATTTT. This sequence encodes CASSLASGAPDTQYF.

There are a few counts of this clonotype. Here the CDR3 reads CASSLSLLAGNNEQFF. CDR3 bases: TGTGCCAGCAGTTTAAGTCTACTAGCGGGTAACAATGAGCAGTTCTTC. V is TRBV27 and J is TRBJ2-1; 9 nucleotides line up with TRBD2. Trimming at V came to 2 bases and at J to 5 bases, leaving 7 bases not matched to a gene. The CDR3 has 16 amino acids. Germline values: CDR1 MNHEY, CDR2 SMNVEV (reference sequence).

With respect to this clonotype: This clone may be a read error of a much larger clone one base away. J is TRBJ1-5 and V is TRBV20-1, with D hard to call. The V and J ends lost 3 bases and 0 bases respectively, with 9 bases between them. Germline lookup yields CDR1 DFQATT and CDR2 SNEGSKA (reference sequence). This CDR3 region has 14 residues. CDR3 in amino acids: CSASDGSSNQPQHF. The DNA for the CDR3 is TGCAGTGCTAGTGACGGAAGTAGCAATCAGCCCCAGCATTTT.

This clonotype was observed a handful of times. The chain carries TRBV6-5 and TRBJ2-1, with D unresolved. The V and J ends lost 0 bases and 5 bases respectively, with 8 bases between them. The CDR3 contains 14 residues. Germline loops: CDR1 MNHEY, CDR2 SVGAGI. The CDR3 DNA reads TGTGCCAGCAGTTACTCTGGCCCGCACAATGAGCAGTTCTTC. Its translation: CASSYSGPHNEQFF.

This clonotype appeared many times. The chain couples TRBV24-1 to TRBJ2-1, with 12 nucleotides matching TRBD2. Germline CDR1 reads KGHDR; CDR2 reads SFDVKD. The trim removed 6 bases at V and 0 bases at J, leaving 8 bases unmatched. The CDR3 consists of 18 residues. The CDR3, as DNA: TGTGCCACCAGTTCCAGGACTAGCGGGAAGAGCTCCTACAATGAGCAGTTCTTC. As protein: CATSSRTSGKSSYNEQFF.

The CDR3 DNA sequence: TGTGCCAGCAGCAATGGGGTAGTGGGAAGCAACACCATATATTTT. Translated, it gives CASSNGVVGSNTIYF. The chain is built from TRBV12-3 or TRBV12-4 and TRBJ1-3; D is unclear. With 6 bases removed from V and 7 bases from J, the gap between germline ends came to 19 bases. The CDR3 spans 15 residues.

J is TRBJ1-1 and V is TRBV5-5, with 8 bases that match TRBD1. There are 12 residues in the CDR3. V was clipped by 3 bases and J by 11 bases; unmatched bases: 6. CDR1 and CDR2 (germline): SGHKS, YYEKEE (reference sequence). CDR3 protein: CASSSGQGGAFF. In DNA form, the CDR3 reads TGTGCCAGCAGCTCCGGACAGGGTGGCGCTTTCTTT.

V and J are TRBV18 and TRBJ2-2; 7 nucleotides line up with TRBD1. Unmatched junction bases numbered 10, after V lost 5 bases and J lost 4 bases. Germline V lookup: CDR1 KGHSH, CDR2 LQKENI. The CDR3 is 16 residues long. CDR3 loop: CASSAMGQTATGELFF. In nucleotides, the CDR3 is TGTGCCAGCTCAGCGATGGGACAGACGGCCACCGGGGAGCTGTTTTTT.

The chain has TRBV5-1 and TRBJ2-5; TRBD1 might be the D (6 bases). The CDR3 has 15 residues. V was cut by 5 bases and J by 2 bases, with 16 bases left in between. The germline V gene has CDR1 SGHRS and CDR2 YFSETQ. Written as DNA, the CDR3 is TGCGCCAGCAGACTGACAGGCCTGTCACAAGAGACCCAGTACTTC. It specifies CASRLTGLSQETQYF.

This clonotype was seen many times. The CDR3 sequence is CASSPRDRGLKNIQYF. The DNA of the CDR3 is TGTGCCAGCAGCCCCCGGGACAGGGGGCTCAAAAACATTCAGTACTTC. V is TRBV5-4 and J is TRBJ2-4; 12 positions match TRBD1. Germline CDR1 SGHNT, CDR2 YYREEE (reference sequence). This CDR3 is 16 amino acids long. V gave up 4 bases and J gave up 3 bases; unmatched junction bases: 5.

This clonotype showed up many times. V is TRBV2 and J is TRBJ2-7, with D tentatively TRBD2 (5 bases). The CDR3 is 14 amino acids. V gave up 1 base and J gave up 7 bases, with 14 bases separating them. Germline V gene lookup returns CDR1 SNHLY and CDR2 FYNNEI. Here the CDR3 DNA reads TGTGCCAGCAGTGAAGGACTACCCCTCAGGGAGCAGTACTTC. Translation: CASSEGLPLREQYF.

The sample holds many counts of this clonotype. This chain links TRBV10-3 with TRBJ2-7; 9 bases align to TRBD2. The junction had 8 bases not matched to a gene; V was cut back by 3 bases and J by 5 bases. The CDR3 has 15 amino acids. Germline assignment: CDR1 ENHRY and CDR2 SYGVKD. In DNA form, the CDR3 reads TGTGCCATCAGTGAAGGTAGCGGGAGTACCCACGAGCAGTACTTC. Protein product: CAISEGSGSTHEQYF.